Listed below are T cell receptor beta chains from one sample, sequenced in a study of human T cells and chemical hapten exposure. TCRdb re-called the RACE reads with MiXCR, one entry per CDR3 protein. The sample lists roughly 250,000 distinct CDR3 sequences; over 8% were seen once. This material consisted of whole blood, taken in connection with sensitization to the hapten diphenylcyclopropenone (DPC). The source is a woman in her 40s with alopecia areata. Some clones in this sample may be carry-over from other donors' samples. Both conserved end residues are part of each CDR3. Each record gives: D gene, J gene, V gene, clone size, CDR3 length, CDR3 protein, CDR3 DNA. The D gene is left open where the match is weak. Clone size is stated in some rows and not others, as once, few, many or a class when expanded.

D: NA
J: TRBJ1-1
V: TRBV4-1
size: few
length: 13
CDR3: CASSLVGNAQAFF
DNA: TGCGCCAGCAGCCTCGTGGGGAATGCGCAAGCTTTCTTT

D: NA
J: TRBJ1-4
V: TRBV7-2
size: NA
length: 13
CDR3: CASSLGRGEKLFF
DNA: TGTGCCAGCAGCTTAGGGCGGGGCGAAAAACTGTTTTTT

D: TRBD1
J: TRBJ1-1
V: TRBV4-1
size: NA
length: 16
CDR3: CASSHLRLGQYTEAFF
DNA: TGCGCCAGCAGCCATTTAAGGTTGGGACAGTACACTGAAGCTTTCTTT

D: TRBD2
J: TRBJ2-3
V: TRBV12-3/TRBV12-4
size: few
length: 15
CDR3: CASSRTSGRWNTQYF
DNA: TGTGCCAGCAGCCGAACTAGCGGGAGGTGGAATACGCAGTATTTT

D: NA
J: TRBJ2-1
V: TRBV29-1
size: few
length: 12
CDR3: CSVAVSDNEQFF
DNA: TGCAGCGTTGCGGTATCTGACAATGAGCAGTTCTTC

D: TRBD1
J: TRBJ2-2
V: TRBV12-3/TRBV12-4
size: few
length: 15
CDR3: CASSSGTGGTGELFF
DNA: TGTGCCAGCAGCTCCGGGACAGGGGGGACCGGGGAGCTGTTTTTT

D: TRBD2
J: TRBJ2-2
V: TRBV20-1
size: few
length: 17
CDR3: CSATGTSGTDSTGELFF
DNA: TGCAGTGCTACCGGGACTAGCGGGACCGATAGCACCGGGGAGCTGTTTTTT

D: TRBD1
J: TRBJ1-2
V: TRBV27
size: many
length: 15
CDR3: CASSPQGAPNYGYTF
DNA: TGTGCCAGCAGTCCCCAGGGGGCCCCGAACTATGGCTACACCTTC

D: NA
J: TRBJ2-3
V: TRBV2
size: few
length: 15
CDR3: CASSVDAESTDTQYF
DNA: TGTGCCAGCAGTGTTGACGCGGAGAGCACAGATACGCAGTATTTT

D: TRBD1
J: TRBJ2-7
V: TRBV9
size: NA
length: 13
CDR3: CASSANRGPEQYF
DNA: TGTGCCAGCAGCGCAAACAGGGGGCCCGAGCAGTACTTC

D: NA
J: TRBJ2-1
V: TRBV7-9
size: NA
length: 13
CDR3: CASSLARVAEQFF
DNA: TGTGCCAGCAGCTTAGCGCGCGTAGCCGAGCAGTTCTTC

D: NA
J: TRBJ2-2
V: TRBV7-8
size: NA
length: 16
CDR3: CASSLSGVTNTGELFF
DNA: TGTGCCAGCAGCTTATCGGGGGTTACGAACACCGGGGAGCTGTTTTTT

D: NA
J: TRBJ2-1
V: TRBV27
size: NA
length: 13
CDR3: CASSRHRENEQFF
DNA: TGTGCCAGCAGTCGCCACAGGGAAAATGAGCAGTTCTTC

D: TRBD2
J: TRBJ2-3
V: TRBV4-1
size: few
length: 16
CDR3: CASSQEAGGSTDTQYF
DNA: TGCGCCAGCAGCCAAGAAGCGGGGGGAAGCACAGATACGCAGTATTTT

D: NA
J: TRBJ1-3
V: TRBV20-1
size: few
length: 14
CDR3: CSASPGDSGNTIYF
DNA: TGCAGTGCTTCTCCAGGGGATTCTGGAAACACCATATATTTT

D: NA
J: TRBJ1-1
V: TRBV18
size: NA
length: 15
CDR3: CASSPLQVRDTEAFF
DNA: TGTGCCAGCTCACCACTCCAGGTGAGGGACACTGAAGCTTTCTTT

D: NA
J: TRBJ2-5
V: TRBV20-1
size: few
length: 13
CDR3: CSARAWTVETQYF
DNA: TGCAGTGCTAGAGCTTGGACCGTAGAGACCCAGTACTTC

D: TRBD1
J: TRBJ1-2
V: TRBV4-1
size: NA
length: 15
CDR3: CASSQWDRVNYGYTF
DNA: TGCGCCAGCAGCCAATGGGACAGGGTCAACTATGGCTACACCTTC

D: TRBD1
J: TRBJ2-4
V: TRBV5-1
size: many
length: 18
CDR3: CASSLAPQGQGTKNIQYF
DNA: TGCGCCAGCAGCTTGGCCCCCCAGGGACAGGGGACCAAAAACATTCAGTACTTC

D: NA
J: TRBJ1-1
V: TRBV28
size: NA
length: 14
CDR3: CASSLPRWDTEAFF
DNA: TGTGCCAGCAGTTTACCCCGGTGGGACACTGAAGCTTTCTTT

D: NA
J: TRBJ2-7
V: TRBV6-2/TRBV6-3
size: NA
length: 16
CDR3: CASSYSWTSEAYEQYF
DNA: TGTGCCAGCAGTTACTCGTGGACCTCTGAGGCCTACGAGCAGTACTTC

D: NA
J: TRBJ2-5
V: TRBV6-5
size: NA
length: 15
CDR3: CASGSAGHRGETQYF
DNA: TGTGCCAGCGGATCGGCGGGCCATCGCGGGGAGACCCAGTACTTC

D: TRBD1
J: TRBJ2-3
V: TRBV7-8
size: few
length: 16
CDR3: CASSPRGQGATDTQYF
DNA: TGTGCCAGCAGCCCCAGGGGGCAGGGGGCCACAGATACGCAGTATTTT

D: TRBD1
J: TRBJ1-3
V: TRBV2
size: NA
length: 16
CDR3: CASSGQGYSSGNTIYF
DNA: TGTGCCAGCAGCGGACAGGGGTATAGCTCTGGAAACACCATATATTTT

D: TRBD1
J: TRBJ1-2
V: TRBV7-8
size: many
length: 13
CDR3: CASRTGQDYGYTF
DNA: TGTGCCAGCAGGACCGGACAGGACTATGGCTACACCTTC

D: NA
J: TRBJ2-2
V: TRBV7-9
size: many
length: 12
CDR3: CASSLEVGELFF
DNA: TGTGCCAGCAGCTTAGAAGTCGGGGAGCTGTTTTTT

D: NA
J: TRBJ1-5
V: TRBV6-5
size: few
length: 16
CDR3: CASSGGQLYSNQPQHF
DNA: TGTGCCAGCTCCGGGGGTCAGCTCTATAGCAATCAGCCCCAGCATTTT

D: NA
J: TRBJ2-3
V: TRBV5-1
size: few
length: 14
CDR3: CASSPQARPDTQYF
DNA: TGCGCCAGCAGTCCCCAGGCCCGGCCAGATACGCAGTATTTT

D: NA
J: TRBJ1-5
V: TRBV12-3/TRBV12-4
size: NA
length: 13
CDR3: CASDSYSNQPQHF
DNA: TGTGCCAGTGACTCTTATAGCAATCAGCCCCAGCATTTT

D: NA
J: TRBJ2-3
V: TRBV28
size: few
length: 18
CDR3: CASSPAGQFRFGTDTQYF
DNA: TGTGCCAGCAGTCCCGCGGGCCAGTTCCGTTTTGGCACAGATACGCAGTATTTT

D: NA
J: TRBJ2-5
V: TRBV14
size: few
length: 14
CDR3: CASSQVVGQETQYF
DNA: TGTGCCAGCAGCCAAGTGGTTGGTCAAGAGACCCAGTACTTC

D: NA
J: TRBJ2-3
V: TRBV12-3/TRBV12-4
size: NA
length: 13
CDR3: CASSLRETDTQYF
DNA: TGTGCCAGCAGTTTAAGGGAGACAGATACGCAGTATTTT

D: TRBD1
J: TRBJ1-1
V: TRBV7-9
size: few
length: 14
CDR3: CASSLLTGGAEAFF
DNA: TGTGCCAGCAGCTTACTGACAGGGGGGGCTGAAGCTTTCTTT

D: TRBD2
J: TRBJ2-7
V: TRBV4-2
size: few
length: 16
CDR3: CASSQHTSDPYYEQYF
DNA: TGTGCCAGCAGCCAACATACTAGCGACCCGTACTACGAGCAGTACTTC

D: NA
J: TRBJ1-1
V: TRBV27
size: few
length: 14
CDR3: CASSYDRRNTEAFF
DNA: TGTGCCAGCAGCTATGACAGGAGGAACACTGAAGCTTTCTTT

D: TRBD1
J: TRBJ2-3
V: TRBV12-3/TRBV12-4
size: few
length: 15
CDR3: CASRYRGENTDTQYF
DNA: TGTGCCAGCAGGTACAGGGGGGAGAACACAGATACGCAGTATTTT

D: NA
J: TRBJ1-5
V: TRBV3-1
size: few
length: 15
CDR3: CASSKTSIPNQPQHF
DNA: TGTGCCAGCAGCAAGACCTCTATCCCCAATCAGCCCCAGCATTTT

D: NA
J: TRBJ2-7
V: TRBV29-1
size: NA
length: 11
CDR3: CSVGVDFGQYF
DNA: TGCAGCGTTGGGGTGGATTTTGGGCAGTACTTC

D: NA
J: TRBJ2-5
V: TRBV5-1
size: NA
length: 14
CDR3: CASSLELAGETQYF
DNA: TGCGCCAGCAGCTTGGAACTAGCAGGAGAGACCCAGTACTTC

D: NA
J: TRBJ1-4
V: TRBV6-1
size: many
length: 16
CDR3: CASSHHRGSTNEKLFF
DNA: TGTGCCAGCAGCCACCACCGCGGTTCAACTAATGAAAAACTGTTTTTT

D: TRBD1
J: TRBJ1-1
V: TRBV4-3
size: many
length: 16
CDR3: CASSQDFGRGLTEAFF
DNA: TGCGCCAGCAGCCAAGATTTCGGCAGGGGGCTGACTGAAGCTTTCTTT

D: TRBD2
J: TRBJ2-7
V: TRBV24-1
size: NA
length: 14
CDR3: CATSESGLVTEQYF
DNA: TGTGCCACCAGTGAATCCGGACTAGTTACCGAGCAGTACTTC

D: NA
J: TRBJ2-1
V: TRBV6-2/TRBV6-3
size: many
length: 16
CDR3: CASSYWDQGSYNEQFF
DNA: TGTGCCAGCAGTTATTGGGACCAGGGCTCCTACAATGAGCAGTTCTTC

D: TRBD1
J: TRBJ1-6
V: TRBV7-9
size: few
length: 15
CDR3: CASSLPGGTNSPLHF
DNA: TGTGCCAGCAGCCTTCCAGGGGGCACTAATTCACCCCTCCACTTT

D: TRBD2
J: TRBJ2-7
V: TRBV5-1
size: NA
length: 14
CDR3: CASSLSGSLYEQYF
DNA: TGCGCCAGCAGCTTGAGCGGGAGCCTTTACGAGCAGTACTTC

D: NA
J: TRBJ2-7
V: TRBV6-5
size: few
length: 16
CDR3: CASSYTTGTVGGEQYF
DNA: TGTGCCAGCAGTTACACCACCGGGACAGTGGGAGGCGAGCAGTACTTC

D: NA
J: TRBJ1-5
V: TRBV20-1
size: few
length: 12
CDR3: CGSRQGNQPQHF
DNA: TGCGGTTCCAGGCAGGGCAATCAGCCCCAGCATTTT

D: NA
J: TRBJ1-2
V: TRBV7-9
size: NA
length: 14
CDR3: CASSWQPANYGYTF
DNA: TGTGCCAGCAGCTGGCAGCCTGCTAACTATGGCTACACCTTC